The sequence of this TCR beta chain was determined in a study of T cells in localized non-small cell lung cancer. CDR1 and CDR2 from the germline V gene are MGHRA and YSYEKL. The CDR3 is 15 residues long. Deletions cut 1 base from V and 9 bases from J, with 13 bases between. Clones were read by immunoSEQ multiplex PCR, and TCRdb kept only the in-frame ones, dropping some. The sample consists of around 100,000 clones, over 80% of them appearing once. The receptor was derived from a man aged 40-75 years with stage I squamous cell lung carcinoma. The chain carries TRBV4-1 and TRBJ1-6; the D gene is possibly TRBD1 (5 bases). Sequenced material: peripheral blood, taken before any cancer treatment. The CDR3 protein is CASSQAGGRISPLHF. The CDR3 DNA is TGCGCCAGCAGCCAAGCGGGGGGGAGGATTTCACCCCTCCACTTT.